These 26 T cell receptor beta chains were sequenced from one sample in a study of beta chain features in type 1 diabetes (dated by TCRdb to the late 2010s). The library was generated by the immunoSEQ multiplex PCR assay. The entire amount of isolated RNA was reverse transcribed using the High Capacity cDNA Reverse Transcription Kit, so the sequenced TCRB transcripts were expressed ones. Here the immuneACCESS table is served through TCRdb, limited to in-frame sequences with V and J called. Missing clones are a known gap in these copies; in checked studies unresolved V genes cover under half, and the rest lacks a known reason. The sample data list around 400,000 clones, and roughly an eighth of these were observed just once. Approximately 0.015% of the sample goes to the ten largest clones. The sequenced sample consisted of naive CD4+ T cells from blood. The intended sense of this specimen's cell subset or site label: true naive CD4+ T cells. The receptors stem from a man between 18 and 29 years old in good health.

This clone has a handful of counts. The V call is TRBV6-5, the J call TRBJ2-3; the match to TRBD1 covers 8 bases. This CDR3 region has 14 residues. V lost 5 bases and J lost 2; bases outside the gene matches: 3. Germline V gene sequence: CDR1 MNHEY, CDR2 SVGAGI. The CDR3 here is CASSDRGSTDTQYF. The CDR3 DNA reads as TGTGCCAGCAGTGACAGGGGTTCCACAGATACGCAGTATTTT.

This clone was seen a handful of times. The chain has TRBV28 and TRBJ1-1, with D tentatively TRBD1 (6 bases). The CDR3 runs to 14 residues. V dropped 3 bases and J dropped 0 bases, with 8 bases sitting between them. Germline V gene lookup returns CDR1 MDHEN and CDR2 SYDVKM. The CDR3 protein is CASSLGALNTEAFF. CDR3 DNA sequence: TGTGCCAGCAGTTTGGGGGCACTGAACACTGAAGCTTTCTTT.

This chain connects TRBV9 to TRBJ2-3; D gene unclear. The CDR3 is 13 residues long. Germline V gene sequence: CDR1 SGDLS, CDR2 YYNGEE. V gave up 0 bases and J gave up 2 bases, with 4 bases separating them. The CDR3 bases are TGTGCCAGCAGCGTAGCGTACACAGATACGCAGTATTTT. It is translated as CASSVAYTDTQYF.

Only a few counts were recorded for this clone. V gene TRBV6-5 combines with J gene TRBJ1-5; 7 bases are a match to TRBD1. This CDR3 comprises 15 residues. Germline V gene lookup returns CDR1 MNHEY and CDR2 SVGAGI. V shed 2 bases and J 3 bases; nucleotides not matched to a gene: 4. The CDR3 DNA sequence: TGTGCCAGCAGTTACAGGGGACAGAACAATCAGCCCCAGCATTTT. This translates into CASSYRGQNNQPQHF.

This chain connects TRBV7-3 to TRBJ2-5; D possibly corresponds to TRBD1 (7 bases). The V and J ends lost 5 bases and 5 bases respectively, with 18 bases between them. Germline values: CDR1 SGHTA, CDR2 FQGTGA. The CDR3 runs to 15 residues. DNA of the CDR3: TGTGCCAGCAGCATAAACAGGGGTGCGGGGGAGACCCAGTACTTC. Translated, it gives CASSINRGAGETQYF.

The rearrangement joins TRBV11-1 to TRBJ2-6, with a possible D match to TRBD1 (5 bases). V was shortened by 5 bases and J by 0 bases, with 5 bases between the two germline ends. The CDR3 contains 14 residues. Germline V gives CDR1 SGHAT, CDR2 FQDESV (reference sequence). CDR3 DNA sequence: TGTGCCAGCAGCCAGGGCTCTGGGGCCAACGTCCTGACTTTC. This translates into CASSQGSGANVLTF.

The chain couples TRBV27 to TRBJ1-3; no clear D. This CDR3 is built from 16 residues. In germline, CDR1 is MNHEY, CDR2 SMNVEV (reference sequence). V was trimmed by 5 bases and J by 0 bases, leaving 14 bases between them. CDR3 amino acids: CASSARSSLSGNTIYF. The CDR3 DNA reads TGTGCCAGCAGTGCTAGGTCGAGCCTCTCTGGAAACACCATATATTTT.

This clone was found once. The chain uses TRBV5-1 and TRBJ1-2; D gene unclear. The germline V and J ends were trimmed by 4 bases and 0 bases, with 10 bases remaining between them. This CDR3 region has 14 residues. Germline V gene data show CDR1 as SGHRS and CDR2 as YFSETQ. CDR3 sequence (DNA): TGCGCCAGCAGCCTAGACGGGTCTAACTATGGCTACACCTTC. It encodes CASSLDGSNYGYTF.

The V call is TRBV15, the J call TRBJ1-1; possibly TRBD1 for D (5 bases). Germline V CDR1 and CDR2: LNHNV, YYDKDF (reference sequence). With 5 bases removed from V and 1 base from J, the gap between germline ends came to 11 bases. The CDR3 is 14 residues long. This chain's CDR3 is CATSRADRNTEAFF. The CDR3 region has the DNA TGTGCCACCAGCCGGGCAGACAGGAACACTGAAGCTTTCTTT.

This clone was counted once. This sequence joins TRBV9 and TRBJ2-5; maybe TRBD1 (6 bases). CDR1 and CDR2 from the germline V gene are SGDLS and YYNGEE. V lost 3 bases and J lost 1, with 10 bases in between. This CDR3 is 14 amino acids long. CDR3 nucleotides: TGTGCCAGCAGCGCCGGACAGTTCCAAGAGACCCAGTACTTC. Protein: CASSAGQFQETQYF.

The V gene is TRBV5-6, the J gene TRBJ2-1; maybe TRBD2 (6 bases). CDR3 length: 16 amino acids. CDR1 and CDR2 from the germline V gene are SGHDT and YYEEEE. Trimming removed 1 base from V and 0 bases from J, with 11 bases in between. For the CDR3, the DNA is TGTGCCAGCAGCTTGTCCTTCGGGAGCTCCTACAATGAGCAGTTCTTC. Its translation is CASSLSFGSSYNEQFF.

This clone has just a few counts. The gene calls are TRBV23-1 and TRBJ2-7, with 7 bases matching TRBD2. TRBV23-1 is placed among ORFs of uncertain function. The V gene end was trimmed by 8 bases and the J gene end by 6 bases; junction bases not matched to a gene: 10. There are 13 residues in the CDR3. The CDR3 spells CASSPGGRGEQYF. The CDR3 region has the DNA TGCGCCAGCTCCCCCGGTGGGAGGGGCGAGCAGTACTTC.

This clone was seen a few times. This chain joins TRBV7-2 and TRBJ2-3; tentatively, D is TRBD1 (5 bases). V shed 0 bases and J shed 2 bases, with 12 bases lying between them. The length of the CDR3 is 16 residues. The germline CDR1 and CDR2 sequences are SGHTA and FQGNSA. The CDR3 nucleotides are TGTGCCAGCAGCTTAGCGGGGCCAAGACCCACAGATACGCAGTATTTT. It specifies CASSLAGPRPTDTQYF. Variable domain in full (rest from reference TRBV7-2 and TRBJ2-3): GAGVSQSPSNKVTEKGKDVELRCDPISGHTALYWYRQSLGQGLEFLIYFQGNSAPDKSGLPSDRFSAERTGGSVSTLTIQRTQQEDSAVYLCASSLAGPRPTDTQYFGPGTRLTVL.

The chain employs TRBV9 and TRBJ2-7; D remains unclear. CDR3 length: 13 amino acids. Germline CDR1 is SGDLS and CDR2 is YYNGEE. Trimming left V 0 bases short and J 5 bases short, with 9 bases between. The CDR3 loop reads CASSVDYRHEQYF. DNA for the CDR3: TGTGCCAGCAGCGTAGATTACAGACACGAGCAGTACTTC. The full variable domain, completed using reference TRBV9 and TRBJ2-7, is DSGVTQTPKHLITATGQRVTLRCSPRSGDLSVYWYQQSLDQGLQFLIQYYNGEERAKGNILERFSAQQFPDLHSELNLSSLELGDSALYFCASSVDYRHEQYFGPGTRLTVT.

Only a few counts were recorded for this clone. At the DNA level, this CDR3 is encoded by other sequences in the same sample as well. The rearrangement joins TRBV28 to TRBJ2-7; perhaps TRBD1 as D (6 bases). There are 13 residues in the CDR3. Trimming took off 5 bases at V and 4 bases at J, with 12 bases between the two ends. CDR1 is MDHEN, CDR2 SYDVKM, per germline. CDR3 amino acids: CASSNPQGYEQYF. The DNA of the CDR3 is TGTGCCAGCAGTAATCCACAGGGATACGAGCAGTACTTC.

This clone was counted between two and nine times. The V and J genes are TRBV7-3 and TRBJ2-3, with 10 bases aligning to TRBD2. The CDR3 sequence is 16 residues long. Germline V gives CDR1 SGHTA, CDR2 FQGTGA. J lost 0 bases, V lost 1 base, and 1 base had no gene match. In DNA, the CDR3 is TGTGCCAGCAGCTTAAATAGCGGGGGGAGCACAGATACGCAGTATTTT. Amino acid sequence: CASSLNSGGSTDTQYF.

The J gene is TRBJ1-2, the V gene TRBV19; tentatively, D is TRBD1 (5 bases). Trimming pared 3 bases from V and 8 bases from J, leaving 16 bases between. CDR3 length equals 14 residues. Germline CDR1 and CDR2: LNHDA and SQIVND (reference sequence). Here the CDR3 DNA reads TGTGCCAGTAGTATCTCGTCGGACACTCCCGGCTACACCTTC. Translating it yields CASSISSDTPGYTF.

The chain links TRBV21-1 to TRBJ2-7; the DNA was not used to check the table's D call, TRBD1. TRBV21-1 is listed as a pseudogene. This CDR3 is built from 12 residues. The CDR3 DNA is TGTGCCGCACCGGGACAGGGGGCCGAGCAGTACTTC. Residues: CAAPGQGAEQYF.

In this sample, this clone turned up a few times. The chain joins TRBV30 to TRBJ1-3; D is unclear. Per the germline V gene, CDR1 is GTSNPN and CDR2 is SVGIG (reference sequence). Trimming took 4 bases from V and 0 from J, leaving 10 bases between them. The CDR3 is 14 residues long. In DNA, the CDR3 is TGTGCCTGGACTAGGCTCCTCTCTGGAAACACCATATATTTT. It is translated as CAWTRLLSGNTIYF.

This clone came up a few times. The genes are TRBV30 and TRBJ1-1; perhaps TRBD1 as D (6 bases). The CDR3 is 11 residues long. CDR1 is GTSNPN, CDR2 SVGIG, per germline (reference sequence). Trimming stripped 5 bases from V and 8 bases from J, with 12 bases between. The CDR3 protein is CAWGPGTEAFF. The CDR3 region has the DNA TGTGCCTGGGGGCCCGGGACAGAAGCTTTCTTT.

V gene TRBV29-1 combines with J gene TRBJ1-2; 10 bases fit TRBD1. This CDR3 contains 12 residues. Germline CDR1 SQVTM, CDR2 ANQGSEA. Trimming at V came to 3 bases and at J to 8 bases, leaving 3 bases not matched to a gene. CDR3 residues: CSVERDRGGYTF. In DNA, the CDR3 is TGCAGCGTTGAGAGGGACAGGGGAGGCTACACCTTC.

This rearrangement joins TRBV6-5 to TRBJ2-5; possibly TRBD1 for D (6 bases). From germline, CDR1 is MNHEY and CDR2 SVGAGI. The CDR3 extends over 14 amino acids. V lost 6 bases and J 2 bases, leaving 13 bases between the germline ends. The CDR3 nucleotides are TGTGCCAGCAGATGGACAGATAGTCAAGAGACCCAGTACTTC. Encoded protein: CASRWTDSQETQYF.

There are a few counts of this clone. The chain uses TRBV6-5 and TRBJ1-2; 7 positions match TRBD1. J lost 3 bases, V lost 2 bases, and 3 bases had no gene match. CDR1 MNHEY and CDR2 SVGAGI come from the germline V gene. This CDR3 has 14 residues. CDR3 bases: TGTGCCAGCAGTTACAGGGGGCACGACTATGGCTACACCTTC. Translation: CASSYRGHDYGYTF.

This chain uses TRBV9 with TRBJ2-1, with 14 bases matching TRBD2. The V segment lost 2 bases and the J segment 2 bases; nucleotides outside the gene matches: 6. Germline V gene lookup returns CDR1 SGDLS and CDR2 YYNGEE. The length of the CDR3 is 18 residues. The CDR3 DNA sequence: TGTGCCAGCAGCGTCGAAGGGACTAGCGGGGGAACCTACAATGAGCAGTTCTTC. This gives the protein CASSVEGTSGGTYNEQFF.

The chain employs TRBV28 and TRBJ2-1; 11 bases agree with TRBD1. This CDR3 is 15 amino acids long. The ends lost 5 bases at V and 9 bases at J; junction bases unmatched: 9. Germline V gene sequence: CDR1 MDHEN, CDR2 SYDVKM. CDR3 amino acids: CASSGQGARWGEQFF. The CDR3 coding sequence is TGTGCCAGCAGTGGACAGGGGGCGCGGTGGGGTGAGCAGTTCTTC.

The chain recombines TRBV30 with TRBJ2-7; 8 bases map to TRBD1. V shed 2 bases, J shed 1 base, and the junction held 10 bases outside the gene matches. This CDR3 is built from 16 residues. Germline values: CDR1 GTSNPN, CDR2 SVGIG (reference sequence). The CDR3 DNA reads TGTGCCTGGAGTCCCCCCCGGGACAGGACATCCTACGAGCAGTACTTC. It specifies CAWSPPRDRTSYEQYF.